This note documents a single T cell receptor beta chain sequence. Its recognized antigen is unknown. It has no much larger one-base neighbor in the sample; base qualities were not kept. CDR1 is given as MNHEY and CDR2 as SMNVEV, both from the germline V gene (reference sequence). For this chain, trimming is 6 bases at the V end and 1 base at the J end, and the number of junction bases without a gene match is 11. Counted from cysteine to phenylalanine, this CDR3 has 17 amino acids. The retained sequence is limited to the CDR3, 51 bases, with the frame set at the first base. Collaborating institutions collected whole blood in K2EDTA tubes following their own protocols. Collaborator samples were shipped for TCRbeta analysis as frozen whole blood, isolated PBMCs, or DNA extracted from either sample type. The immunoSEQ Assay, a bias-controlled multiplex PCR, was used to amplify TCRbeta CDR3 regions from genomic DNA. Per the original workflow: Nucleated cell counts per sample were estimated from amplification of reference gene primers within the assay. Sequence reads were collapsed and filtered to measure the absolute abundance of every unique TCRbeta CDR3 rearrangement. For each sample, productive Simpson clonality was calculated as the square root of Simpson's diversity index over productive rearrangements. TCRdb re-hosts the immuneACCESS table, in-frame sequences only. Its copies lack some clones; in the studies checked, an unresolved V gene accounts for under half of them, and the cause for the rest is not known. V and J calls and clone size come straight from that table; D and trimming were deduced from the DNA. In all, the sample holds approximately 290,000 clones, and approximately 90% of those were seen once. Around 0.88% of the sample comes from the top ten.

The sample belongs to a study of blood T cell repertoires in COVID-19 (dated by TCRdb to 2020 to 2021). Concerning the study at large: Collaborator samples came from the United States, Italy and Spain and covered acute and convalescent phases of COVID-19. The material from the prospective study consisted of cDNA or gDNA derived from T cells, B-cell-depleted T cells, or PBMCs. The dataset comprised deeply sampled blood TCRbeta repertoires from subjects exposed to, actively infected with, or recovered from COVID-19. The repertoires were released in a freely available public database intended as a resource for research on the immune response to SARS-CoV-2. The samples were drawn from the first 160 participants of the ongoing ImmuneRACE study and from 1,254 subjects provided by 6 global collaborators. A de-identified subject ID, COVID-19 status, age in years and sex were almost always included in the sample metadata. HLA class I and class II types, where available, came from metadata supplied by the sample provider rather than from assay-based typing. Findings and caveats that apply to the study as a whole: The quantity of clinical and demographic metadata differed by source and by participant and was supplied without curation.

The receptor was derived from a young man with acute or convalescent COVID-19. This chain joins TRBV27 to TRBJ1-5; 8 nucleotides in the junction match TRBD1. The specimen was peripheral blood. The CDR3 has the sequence CASSQIQGAGSNQPQHF. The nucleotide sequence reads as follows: TGTGCCAGCAGCCAAATCCAGGGGGCAGGCAGCAATCAGCCCCAGCATTTT.